What follows are 25 T cell receptor beta chains derived from one specimen sequenced in a study of blood T cells in healthy people across ages. Alongside a J-beta primer mix, a sample-barcoded 5' primer served in a second PCR lasting about 7 to 12 cycles. TCRdb independently ran MiXCR on the 5' RACE reads; one entry per CDR3 protein. The repertoire holds about 930,000 distinct CDR3 sequences, with 25% to 30% as singletons. A further study also used this sample, focusing on T cells of mothers and their children.

Sequenced: blood. These receptors were obtained from a woman between 35 and 50 years old in good health.

This clonotype appeared many times. The chain uses TRBV6-2 or TRBV6-3 and TRBJ1-2; 7 nucleotides align to TRBD1. Germline V gene lookup returns CDR1 MNHEY and CDR2 SVGEGT. J was trimmed by 5 bases and V by 0 bases; bases with no gene match: 3. The CDR3 is 14 amino acids. CDR3 protein: CASSYSTGTYGYTF. CDR3 DNA: TGTGCCAGCAGTTACTCGACAGGGACTTATGGCTACACCTTC.

The rearrangement uses TRBV7-6 and TRBJ2-4; D gene uncertain. The last part of the DNA fits TRBJ2-5 better; the J call may be wrong. Germline loops: CDR1 SGHVS, CDR2 FNYEAQ. This CDR3 has 14 amino acids. The DNA for the CDR3 is TGTGCCAGCAGCCCCTACGACCCCCAAGAGACCCAGTACTTC. Protein sequence: CASSPYDPQETQYF.

This chain connects TRBV10-3 to TRBJ2-7; 11 nucleotides match TRBD1. The germline V gene has CDR1 ENHRY and CDR2 SYGVKD. The V segment lost 2 bases and the J segment 6 bases; nucleotides outside the gene matches: 9. This CDR3 comprises 16 residues. For the CDR3, the DNA is TGTGCCATCAGTGAGCCCGGACAGGGGGCTTTAGTCGAGCAGTACTTC. This codes for CAISEPGQGALVEQYF.

Only a few counts were recorded for this clonotype. V is TRBV7-2 and J is TRBJ2-1, with 9 bases identical to TRBD2. Looked up from germline, CDR1 is SGHTA and CDR2 is FQGNSA. The CDR3 has 17 amino acids. V lost 5 bases to trimming and J lost 5 bases; unmatched junction nucleotides: 13. As DNA, the CDR3 is TGTGCCAGCAGCCGCGGGGGGGGTTTGGGTCGCCACAATGAGCAGTTCTTC. Residues: CASSRGGGLGRHNEQFF.

The chain has TRBV20-1 and TRBJ1-5; no definite D call. Trimming removed 5 bases at V and 7 bases at J, with 9 bases between. The germline gives CDR1 DFQATT, CDR2 SNEGSKA (reference sequence). The length of the CDR3 is 11 residues. The CDR3: CSAPLGQPQHF. CDR3 in DNA: TGCAGTGCTCCTTTGGGGCAGCCCCAGCATTTT.

The CDR3 reads CASSLRSDRSTDGYTF. The DNA for the CDR3 is TGTGCCAGCAGCTTACGGTCCGACAGGAGTACCGATGGCTACACCTTC. The chain is built from TRBV7-2 and TRBJ1-2, with D tentatively TRBD1 (6 bases). The CDR3 has 16 residues. V was shortened by 2 bases and J by 6 bases, with 19 bases between the two germline ends. Germline V gene lookup returns CDR1 SGHTA and CDR2 FQGNSA.

This chain connects TRBV10-1 to TRBJ2-5, with 7 bases matching TRBD1. Trimming took 3 bases from V and 11 from J; bases not matched to a gene: 12. CDR3 length: 14 residues. Germline lookup yields CDR1 WNHNN and CDR2 SYGVQD (reference sequence). The CDR3 reads CASSDRDSHLEQYF. DNA for the CDR3: TGCGCCAGCAGTGACCGGGACAGCCACTTGGAGCAGTACTTC.

This clonotype was observed a few times. This chain links TRBV7-2 with TRBJ2-7; TRBD1 matches at 7 bases. Judging by the DNA end, TRBJ2-4 fits better; the J call may be wrong. There are 13 residues in the CDR3. Germline values: CDR1 SGHTA, CDR2 FQGNSA. The CDR3 region is CASSLGTANIQYF. In DNA form, the CDR3 reads TGTGCCAGCAGCTTGGGGACAGCAAACATTCAGTACTTC.

This clonotype was observed at least ten times. The chain has TRBV5-1 and TRBJ2-5; TRBD2 matches at 9 bases. J gave up 4 bases and V 0 bases, and 7 bases lay outside the gene matches. Germline loops: CDR1 SGHRS, CDR2 YFSETQ. The CDR3 runs to 16 residues. This CDR3 reads CASSLERRAGGETQYF. The CDR3 region has the DNA TGCGCCAGCAGCTTGGAGCGGAGAGCGGGAGGAGAGACCCAGTACTTC.

In its sample, this clonotype was seen a few times. CDR3: CASSLDRGQRAQYF. The CDR3 DNA reads TGTGCCAGCAGCTTAGATCGGGGGCAGCGGGCGCAGTATTTT. V usage is TRBV7-9 and J usage is TRBJ2-3, with D perhaps being TRBD1 or TRBD2 (6 bases each). This CDR3 is 14 amino acids long. V was trimmed by 1 base and J by 10 bases, leaving 15 bases between them. Germline assignment: CDR1 SEHNR and CDR2 FQNEAQ (reference sequence).

This chain connects TRBV20-1 to TRBJ1-4; TRBD1 aligns across 8 bases. The CDR3 is 13 residues long. Germline CDR1 DFQATT, CDR2 SNEGSKA (reference sequence). Trimming at V came to 4 bases and at J to 8 bases, leaving 6 bases not matched to a gene. In nucleotides, the CDR3 is TGCAGTGCTATCAGGGGGCTCGAGGAAAAACTGTTTTTT. It encodes CSAIRGLEEKLFF.

Worth noting for this clonotype: A much larger clone lies a single base off, so this may be a read error. The rearrangement joins TRBV5-1 to TRBJ2-1; D call uncertain. Germline-derived CDR1 and CDR2 are SGHRS and YFSETQ. The CDR3 length is 13 residues. V was pared by 4 bases and J by 6 bases, with 11 bases between. The CDR3 protein is CASSLTAINEQFF. The CDR3, as DNA: TGCGCCAGCAGCCTCACAGCGATCAATGAGCAGTTCTTC.

The chain carries TRBV6-1 and TRBJ2-1, with D unresolved. Germline V gene lookup returns CDR1 MNHNS and CDR2 SASEGT. The CDR3 has 13 amino acids. Trimming left V 2 bases short and J 10 bases short, with 12 bases between. The CDR3 is CASSERRFREQFF. The CDR3 DNA reads TGTGCCAGCAGTGAACGTCGGTTTCGGGAGCAGTTCTTC.

This sequence joins TRBV7-2 and TRBJ1-4; TRBD1 matches at 7 bases. The V and J ends lost 5 bases and 7 bases, in that order; junction bases with no gene match: 10. The CDR3 loop spans 15 amino acids. Germline CDR1 and CDR2: SGHTA and FQGNSA. The CDR3 reads CASSARLTGVEKLFF. CDR3 nucleotides: TGTGCCAGCAGCGCCAGACTCACAGGGGTTGAAAAACTGTTTTTT.

Ten or more counts support this clonotype. V and J are TRBV5-5 and TRBJ2-1; TRBD1 is a possible D gene (5 bases). Trimming pared 0 bases from V and 2 bases from J, leaving 6 bases between. Germline-derived CDR1 and CDR2 are SGHKS and YYEKEE (reference sequence). This CDR3 comprises 14 residues. The CDR3 spells CASSLEDTYNEQFF. The CDR3 bases are TGTGCCAGCAGCTTGGAGGACACCTACAATGAGCAGTTCTTC.

This clonotype occurred once. The rearrangement links TRBV4-3 to TRBJ2-7, with 10 bases identical to TRBD1. J lost 5 bases, V lost 4 bases, and 11 bases had no gene match. Germline V gives CDR1 LGHNA, CDR2 YSLEER. The CDR3 spans 16 residues. The CDR3 is CASSPSGTGDIDEQYF. In nucleotides, the CDR3 is TGCGCCAGCAGCCCGTCTGGGACAGGGGATATCGACGAGCAGTACTTC.

The chain uses TRBV20-1 and TRBJ1-5; D unresolved. V was shortened by 5 bases and J by 4 bases, with 12 bases between the two germline ends. Germline loops: CDR1 DFQATT, CDR2 SNEGSKA (reference sequence). The CDR3 extends over 13 amino acids. The CDR3 DNA follows: TGCAGTGCTCTGGGCTCATTTAATCAGCCCCAGCATTTT. This translates into CSALGSFNQPQHF.

The chain couples TRBV5-5 to TRBJ2-7, with no clear D. The germline V gene has CDR1 SGHKS and CDR2 YYEKEE (reference sequence). CDR3 length: 12 amino acids. V gave up 2 bases and J gave up 5 bases, with 8 bases separating them. CDR3 residues: CASSFSDHEQYF. The CDR3 bases are TGTGCCAGCAGCTTTTCAGATCACGAGCAGTACTTC.

This clonotype has ten or more counts. The chain employs TRBV20-1 and TRBJ1-2, with D maybe TRBD1 (6 bases). The V end was cut by 5 bases, the J end by 6 bases, with 16 bases between. The CDR3 contains 13 residues. CDR1 and CDR2 (germline): DFQATT, SNEGSKA (reference sequence). This chain's CDR3 is CSAGDRFRDGYTF. The CDR3 DNA sequence: TGCAGTGCTGGTGACAGGTTTAGGGATGGCTACACCTTC.

The rearrangement uses TRBV7-2 and TRBJ1-2; 8 nucleotides agree with TRBD1. The germline CDR1 and CDR2 sequences are SGHTA and FQGNSA. The V segment lost 1 base and the J segment 8 bases; nucleotides outside the gene matches: 6. The CDR3 totals 14 residues. CDR3 loop: CASSLGAGGRGYTF. For the CDR3, the DNA is TGTGCCAGCAGCTTAGGGGCAGGGGGCAGAGGCTACACCTTC.

This clonotype was observed a handful of times. The CDR3 DNA reads TGTGCCAGCACCCGGGGACAGGGGAGACAGCCCCAGCATTTT. This encodes CASTRGQGRQPQHF. The chain links TRBV12-3 or TRBV12-4 to TRBJ1-5, with 10 bases matching TRBD1. V lost 7 bases and J lost 7; bases outside the gene matches: 7. This CDR3 comprises 14 residues.

The chain uses TRBV28 and TRBJ1-2; D is uncertain. Germline V gene data show CDR1 as MDHEN and CDR2 as SYDVKM. CDR3 length equals 13 residues. With 3 bases removed from V and 12 bases from J, the gap between germline ends came to 17 bases. Here the CDR3 reads CASSFQQVEAHTF. CDR3 nucleotide sequence: TGTGCCAGCAGTTTCCAGCAGGTCGAGGCCCACACCTTC.

In its sample, this clonotype was seen many times. The V and J genes are TRBV12-3 or TRBV12-4 and TRBJ2-1; D remains unclear. The V end lost 0 bases, the J end lost 8 bases, and 8 bases lay between the germline ends. This CDR3 has 13 amino acids. This CDR3 reads CASSLAGGYEQFF. The CDR3 DNA follows: TGTGCCAGCAGTTTAGCGGGCGGCTATGAGCAGTTCTTC.

This clonotype has a handful of counts. The rearrangement uses TRBV7-6 and TRBJ2-1, with D possibly being TRBD1 or TRBD2 (6 bases each). Trimming removed 5 bases from V and 4 bases from J, with 12 bases in between. Germline V gene lookup returns CDR1 SGHVS and CDR2 FNYEAQ. The CDR3 loop spans 14 amino acids. The CDR3 nucleotides read TGTGCCAGCAGCCCGTGGGGGGCTTACAATGAGCAGTTCTTC. It yields the protein CASSPWGAYNEQFF.

In its sample, this clonotype was seen a few times. A read error is possible here, since a much larger clone lies one base away. The chain couples TRBV9 to TRBJ2-7; 13 bases map to TRBD2. The CDR3 is made up of 16 amino acids. The V gene end was trimmed by 1 base and the J gene end by 7 bases; junction bases not matched to a gene: 8. Germline CDR1 reads SGDLS; CDR2 reads YYNGEE. CDR3 DNA sequence: TGTGCCAGCAGCGTAAGTGGGACTAGCGGGAACAATGAGCAGTACTTC. Translated, it gives CASSVSGTSGNNEQYF. The full variable domain, with the rest looked up from reference TRBV9 and TRBJ2-7, is DSGVTQTPKHLITATGQRVTLRCSPRSGDLSVYWYQQSLDQGLQFLIQYYNGEERAKGNILERFSAQQFPDLHSELNLSSLELGDSALYFCASSVSGTSGNNEQYFGPGTRLTVT.